This T cell receptor beta chain comes out of a study of T cells in Graves' hyperthyroidism and ophthalmopathy. At the level of the study: Sampling of peripheral blood happened at initial diagnosis, prior to any treatment.

This clonotype was seen many times. Its target is not known. Study-level points and caveats: Blood also held most thyroid clonotypes expanded beyond 0.001. The model forecast ophthalmopathy, anticipating it by a median approximately 6.2 months before onset.

After removal of 3 bases from V and 5 bases from J, the junction contained 5 bases not matched to a gene. The CDR3 loop spans 15 amino acids. Authors of the study amplified TCR beta CDR3 regions from RNA transcripts. The TCR CDR3 first-round RT-PCR relied on the HTBI primer set. TCRdb itself ran the multiplex PCR reads through MiXCR, one entry per CDR3 protein. The table has 400,000 to 600,000 distinct CDR3 sequences, 16% seen once; the top ten hold approximately 30%. The TCR was taken from a woman between 25 and 40 years old with Graves' ophthalmopathy. The chain combines TRBV12-3 or TRBV12-4 with TRBJ2-2; 8 bases match TRBD1. The sequencing input was blood. CDR3 region: CASSLAGGGTGELFF. DNA of the CDR3: TGTGCCAGCAGTTTGGCAGGGGGCGGAACCGGGGAGCTGTTTTTT.